A selection of T cell receptor beta chains follows, all from one sample in a study of T-cell memory formation after mild COVID-19. TCRdb redid the calling of the 5' RACE reads with MiXCR, one entry per CDR3 protein. In the table there are 550,000 to 650,000 distinct CDR3 sequences, roughly a sixth of which are singletons. Sequencing input: PBMCs or a T cell subset sorted from them (not recorded which). The origin of the receptors is an adult woman who had mild COVID-19 (a few samples of this study predate the infection). Cell type and time point are not known. CDR3s include the opening cysteine and the closing phenylalanine or tryptophan. Fields, in order: clone size, V gene, J gene, D gene, CDR3 length, CDR3 protein, CDR3 DNA. The D gene is left open where the match is weak. Some rows mark clone size as missing; the rest say once, few, many or name a class of expanded clone.

clone size: few; V gene: TRBV3-1; J gene: TRBJ2-1; D gene: TRBD2; CDR3 length: 13; CDR3 protein: CASGPAGANEQFF; CDR3 DNA: TGTGCCAGCGGTCCAGCGGGAGCCAATGAGCAGTTCTTC
clone size: -; V gene: TRBV20-1; J gene: TRBJ2-3; D gene: TRBD2; CDR3 length: 18; CDR3 protein: CSARDRAGVRWGADTQYF; CDR3 DNA: TGCAGTGCTAGAGATCGAGCGGGAGTACGGTGGGGCGCAGATACGCAGTATTTT
clone size: few; V gene: TRBV20-1; J gene: TRBJ2-5; D gene: -; CDR3 length: 15; CDR3 protein: CSASDAGTPPETQYF; CDR3 DNA: TGCAGTGCTAGTGACGCCGGGACCCCACCCGAGACCCAGTACTTC
clone size: -; V gene: TRBV7-9; J gene: TRBJ2-7; D gene: -; CDR3 length: 13; CDR3 protein: CASSPKQGYEQYF; CDR3 DNA: TGTGCCAGCAGCCCGAAGCAGGGGTACGAGCAGTACTTC
clone size: -; V gene: TRBV4-1; J gene: TRBJ2-1; D gene: TRBD2; CDR3 length: 15; CDR3 protein: CASKRPGGAANEQFF; CDR3 DNA: TGCGCCAGCAAGAGGCCGGGGGGGGCCGCCAATGAGCAGTTCTTC
clone size: few; V gene: TRBV20-1; J gene: TRBJ1-1; D gene: TRBD1; CDR3 length: 14; CDR3 protein: CSARQGAMNTEAFF; CDR3 DNA: TGCAGTGCTAGACAGGGGGCCATGAACACTGAAGCTTTCTTT
clone size: few; V gene: TRBV29-1; J gene: TRBJ1-5; D gene: -; CDR3 length: 13; CDR3 protein: CSVVYKGNQPQHF; CDR3 DNA: TGCAGCGTGGTCTACAAAGGCAATCAGCCCCAGCATTTT
clone size: few; V gene: TRBV5-1; J gene: TRBJ2-2; D gene: TRBD1; CDR3 length: 16; CDR3 protein: CASSSRDRGLTGELFF; CDR3 DNA: TGCGCCAGCAGCTCCCGGGACAGGGGATTGACCGGGGAGCTGTTTTTT
clone size: -; V gene: TRBV29-1; J gene: TRBJ2-7; D gene: -; CDR3 length: 12; CDR3 protein: CSPSRDDDEQYF; CDR3 DNA: TGCAGCCCCTCGCGGGATGACGACGAGCAGTACTTC
clone size: -; V gene: TRBV30; J gene: TRBJ1-2; D gene: -; CDR3 length: 12; CDR3 protein: CAWSQGPYGYTF; CDR3 DNA: TGTGCCTGGAGTCAGGGGCCCTATGGCTACACCTTC
clone size: once; V gene: TRBV24-1; J gene: TRBJ2-1; D gene: -; CDR3 length: 15; CDR3 protein: CAISKIAAGSNEQFF; CDR3 DNA: TGTGCCATCTCCAAGATAGCTGCCGGGTCTAATGAGCAGTTCTTC
clone size: -; V gene: TRBV7-9; J gene: TRBJ1-6; D gene: -; CDR3 length: 14; CDR3 protein: CASSLELGDSPLHF; CDR3 DNA: TGTGCCAGCAGCTTAGAGCTGGGAGATTCACCCCTCCACTTT
clone size: -; V gene: TRBV2; J gene: TRBJ2-7; D gene: -; CDR3 length: 13; CDR3 protein: CASNPAPPYEQYF; CDR3 DNA: TGTGCCAGCAATCCGGCCCCTCCCTACGAGCAGTACTTC
clone size: few; V gene: TRBV27; J gene: TRBJ2-3; D gene: -; CDR3 length: 16; CDR3 protein: CASSLKRDTNTDTQYF; CDR3 DNA: TGTGCCAGCAGTTTAAAGAGGGACACTAACACAGATACGCAGTATTTT
clone size: -; V gene: TRBV20-1; J gene: TRBJ1-6; D gene: -; CDR3 length: 15; CDR3 protein: CSAREAERPNSPLHF; CDR3 DNA: TGCAGTGCCCGAGAGGCGGAACGGCCGAATTCACCCCTCCACTTT
clone size: -; V gene: TRBV11-3; J gene: TRBJ2-3; D gene: -; CDR3 length: 13; CDR3 protein: CASSFRGGNTQYF; CDR3 DNA: TGTGCCAGCAGCTTTCGCGGAGGCAATACGCAGTATTTT
clone size: -; V gene: TRBV18; J gene: TRBJ2-7; D gene: -; CDR3 length: 11; CDR3 protein: CASSPNTEQYF; CDR3 DNA: TGTGCCAGCTCACCAAATACCGAGCAGTACTTC
clone size: few; V gene: TRBV6-2/TRBV6-3; J gene: TRBJ2-7; D gene: -; CDR3 length: 14; CDR3 protein: CASSTTGPFYEQYF; CDR3 DNA: TGTGCCAGCAGCACGACAGGACCCTTCTACGAGCAGTACTTC
clone size: few; V gene: TRBV7-2; J gene: TRBJ2-1; D gene: TRBD2; CDR3 length: 16; CDR3 protein: CASSPRLAGGGNEQFF; CDR3 DNA: TGTGCCAGCAGCCCCCGCTTAGCGGGAGGAGGAAATGAGCAGTTCTTC
clone size: few; V gene: TRBV20-1; J gene: TRBJ1-1; D gene: -; CDR3 length: 10; CDR3 protein: CSARDAEAFF; CDR3 DNA: TGCAGTGCTAGAGATGCTGAAGCTTTCTTT
clone size: few; V gene: TRBV7-6; J gene: TRBJ1-2; D gene: TRBD1; CDR3 length: 14; CDR3 protein: CASSSAGTGSGYTF; CDR3 DNA: TGTGCCAGCAGCTCTGCCGGGACAGGGTCTGGCTACACCTTC
clone size: -; V gene: TRBV6-5; J gene: TRBJ2-7; D gene: -; CDR3 length: 14; CDR3 protein: CASSYLGQGSEQYF; CDR3 DNA: TGTGCCAGCAGTTACTTAGGGCAGGGCAGCGAGCAGTACTTC
clone size: -; V gene: TRBV3-1; J gene: TRBJ1-2; D gene: -; CDR3 length: 18; CDR3 protein: CASSPQATPSAVGYGYTF; CDR3 DNA: TGTGCCAGCAGCCCCCAGGCGACCCCGTCGGCGGTAGGTTATGGCTACACCTTC
clone size: -; V gene: TRBV20-1; J gene: TRBJ2-7; D gene: TRBD2; CDR3 length: 14; CDR3 protein: CSARDRGRVYEQYF; CDR3 DNA: TGCAGTGCTAGAGATCGAGGGAGGGTGTACGAGCAGTACTTC
clone size: -; V gene: TRBV4-2; J gene: TRBJ2-3; D gene: -; CDR3 length: 15; CDR3 protein: CASSQEQGRTDTQYF; CDR3 DNA: TGTGCCAGCAGCCAAGAACAGGGGAGGACAGATACGCAGTATTTT
clone size: -; V gene: TRBV11-2; J gene: TRBJ2-7; D gene: -; CDR3 length: 16; CDR3 protein: CASRNTVGPGAYEQYF; CDR3 DNA: TGTGCCAGCAGGAATACGGTGGGTCCTGGAGCCTACGAGCAGTACTTC
clone size: -; V gene: TRBV18; J gene: TRBJ1-1; D gene: TRBD1; CDR3 length: 13; CDR3 protein: CREPGTVNTEAFF; CDR3 DNA: TGTCGAGAACCGGGGACAGTGAACACTGAAGCTTTCTTT
clone size: few; V gene: TRBV7-9; J gene: TRBJ1-1; D gene: -; CDR3 length: 15; CDR3 protein: CASSAGQIMNTEAFF; CDR3 DNA: TGTGCCAGCAGCGCTGGACAGATTATGAACACTGAAGCTTTCTTT
clone size: -; V gene: TRBV5-1; J gene: TRBJ2-3; D gene: -; CDR3 length: 14; CDR3 protein: CASSSRSLGDTQYF; CDR3 DNA: TGCGCCAGCAGCTCCCGGTCTCTTGGAGATACGCAGTATTTT
clone size: few; V gene: TRBV9; J gene: TRBJ1-1; D gene: -; CDR3 length: 13; CDR3 protein: CASSVAGTGEAFF; CDR3 DNA: TGTGCCAGCAGCGTAGCTGGTACGGGGGAAGCTTTCTTT
clone size: -; V gene: TRBV10-3; J gene: TRBJ2-7; D gene: TRBD2; CDR3 length: 13; CDR3 protein: CASTGGTSYEQYF; CDR3 DNA: TGTGCCAGTACGGGAGGTACCTCCTACGAGCAGTACTTC
clone size: -; V gene: TRBV29-1; J gene: TRBJ1-1; D gene: -; CDR3 length: 13; CDR3 protein: CSVVRGANTEAFF; CDR3 DNA: TGCAGCGTTGTGCGGGGGGCGAACACTGAAGCTTTCTTT
clone size: few; V gene: TRBV5-6; J gene: TRBJ2-3; D gene: TRBD2; CDR3 length: 17; CDR3 protein: CASSSREVAGITDTQYF; CDR3 DNA: TGTGCCAGCAGCTCACGGGAGGTAGCGGGAATCACAGATACGCAGTATTTT
clone size: few; V gene: TRBV29-1; J gene: TRBJ1-4; D gene: -; CDR3 length: 13; CDR3 protein: CSVNDSGGEKLFF; CDR3 DNA: TGCAGCGTTAACGACTCGGGTGGTGAAAAACTGTTTTTT
clone size: few; V gene: TRBV3-1; J gene: TRBJ2-3; D gene: -; CDR3 length: 13; CDR3 protein: CASSQGGADTQYF; CDR3 DNA: TGTGCCAGCAGCCAAGGCGGGGCAGATACGCAGTATTTT
clone size: once; V gene: TRBV5-5; J gene: TRBJ1-1; D gene: -; CDR3 length: 16; CDR3 protein: CASSPHPGRKDTEAFF; CDR3 DNA: TGTGCCAGCAGCCCGCACCCGGGCAGAAAGGACACTGAAGCTTTCTTT
clone size: once; V gene: TRBV7-2; J gene: TRBJ1-2; D gene: TRBD1; CDR3 length: 15; CDR3 protein: CASSFGTARPWGYTF; CDR3 DNA: TGTGCCAGCAGCTTCGGGACAGCTCGCCCATGGGGCTACACCTTC
clone size: -; V gene: TRBV18; J gene: TRBJ1-2; D gene: -; CDR3 length: 11; CDR3 protein: CASRGGGGYTF; CDR3 DNA: TGTGCCAGCCGCGGGGGCGGAGGCTACACCTTC
clone size: -; V gene: TRBV11-2; J gene: TRBJ2-4; D gene: TRBD2; CDR3 length: 16; CDR3 protein: CASTHLGGSAKNIQYF; CDR3 DNA: TGTGCCAGCACCCACCTGGGCGGGAGTGCCAAAAACATTCAGTACTTC
clone size: -; V gene: TRBV12-3/TRBV12-4; J gene: TRBJ1-1; D gene: -; CDR3 length: 13; CDR3 protein: CASRATANTEAFF; CDR3 DNA: TGTGCCAGCAGAGCGACAGCGAACACTGAAGCTTTCTTT
clone size: -; V gene: TRBV12-3/TRBV12-4; J gene: TRBJ2-5; D gene: -; CDR3 length: 14; CDR3 protein: CASTWTDSQETQYF; CDR3 DNA: TGTGCCAGCACGTGGACGGACAGCCAAGAGACCCAGTACTTC
clone size: -; V gene: TRBV20-1; J gene: TRBJ1-2; D gene: TRBD1; CDR3 length: 14; CDR3 protein: CSARGSQGAGGYTF; CDR3 DNA: TGCAGTGCTAGAGGGAGTCAGGGGGCAGGTGGCTACACCTTC
clone size: few; V gene: TRBV3-1; J gene: TRBJ1-1; D gene: -; CDR3 length: 17; CDR3 protein: CASSQGAGWWMNTEAFF; CDR3 DNA: TGTGCCAGCAGCCAAGGGGCAGGGTGGTGGATGAACACTGAAGCTTTCTTT
clone size: -; V gene: TRBV10-3; J gene: TRBJ2-7; D gene: -; CDR3 length: 14; CDR3 protein: CAISDPLDSYEQYF; CDR3 DNA: TGTGCCATCAGTGACCCATTGGATAGCTACGAGCAGTACTTC
clone size: -; V gene: TRBV15; J gene: TRBJ1-4; D gene: TRBD1; CDR3 length: 16; CDR3 protein: CATSRGQGVKNEKLFF; CDR3 DNA: TGTGCCACCAGCAGAGGTCAGGGGGTAAAAAATGAAAAACTGTTTTTT
clone size: -; V gene: TRBV20-1; J gene: TRBJ1-1; D gene: -; CDR3 length: 12; CDR3 protein: CSASRTNTEAFF; CDR3 DNA: TGCAGTGCTAGTCGCACGAACACTGAAGCTTTCTTT